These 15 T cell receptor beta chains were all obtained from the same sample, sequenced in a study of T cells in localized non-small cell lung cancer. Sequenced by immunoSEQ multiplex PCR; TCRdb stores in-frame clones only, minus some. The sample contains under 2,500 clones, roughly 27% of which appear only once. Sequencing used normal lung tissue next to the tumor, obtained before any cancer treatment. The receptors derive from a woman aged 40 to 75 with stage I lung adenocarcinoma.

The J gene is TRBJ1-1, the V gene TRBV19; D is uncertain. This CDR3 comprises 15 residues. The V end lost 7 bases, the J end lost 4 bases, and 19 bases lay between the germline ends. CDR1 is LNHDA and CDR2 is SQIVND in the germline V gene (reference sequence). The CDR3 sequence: CASIAGRAGSTEAFF. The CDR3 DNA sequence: TGTGCCAGTATTGCAGGTAGGGCGGGGAGCACTGAAGCTTTCTTT.

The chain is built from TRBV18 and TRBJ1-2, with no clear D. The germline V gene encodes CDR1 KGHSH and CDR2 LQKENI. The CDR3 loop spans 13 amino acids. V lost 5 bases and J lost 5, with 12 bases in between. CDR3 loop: CASSSGATYGYTF. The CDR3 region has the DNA TGTGCCAGCTCATCGGGTGCAACGTATGGCTACACCTTC.

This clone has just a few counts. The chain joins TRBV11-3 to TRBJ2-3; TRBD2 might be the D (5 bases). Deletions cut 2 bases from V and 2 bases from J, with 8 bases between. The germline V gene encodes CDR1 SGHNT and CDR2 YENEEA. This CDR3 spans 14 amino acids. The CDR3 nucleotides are TGTGCCAGCAGCTTACGGGAATACACAGATACGCAGTATTTT. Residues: CASSLREYTDTQYF.

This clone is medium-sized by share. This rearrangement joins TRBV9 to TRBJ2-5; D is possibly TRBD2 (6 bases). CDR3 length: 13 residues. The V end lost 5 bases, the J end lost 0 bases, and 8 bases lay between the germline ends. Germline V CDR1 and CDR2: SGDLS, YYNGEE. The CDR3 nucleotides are TGTGCCAGCAGAAGCGGGTACCAAGAGACCCAGTACTTC. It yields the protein CASRSGYQETQYF.

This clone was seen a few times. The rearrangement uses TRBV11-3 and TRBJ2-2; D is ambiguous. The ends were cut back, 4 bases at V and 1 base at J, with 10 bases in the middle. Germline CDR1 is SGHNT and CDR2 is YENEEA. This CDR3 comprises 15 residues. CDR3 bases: TGTGCCAGCAGCTCCCCTTTGGGGAACACCGGGGAGCTGTTTTTT. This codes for CASSSPLGNTGELFF.

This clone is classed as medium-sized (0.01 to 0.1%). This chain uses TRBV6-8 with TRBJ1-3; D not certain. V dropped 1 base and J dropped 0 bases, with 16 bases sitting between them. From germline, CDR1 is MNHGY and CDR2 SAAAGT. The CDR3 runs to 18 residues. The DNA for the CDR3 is TGTGCCAGCAGTTACTTGAACCGGGTCCTTGACTCTGGAAACACCATATATTTT. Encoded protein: CASSYLNRVLDSGNTIYF.

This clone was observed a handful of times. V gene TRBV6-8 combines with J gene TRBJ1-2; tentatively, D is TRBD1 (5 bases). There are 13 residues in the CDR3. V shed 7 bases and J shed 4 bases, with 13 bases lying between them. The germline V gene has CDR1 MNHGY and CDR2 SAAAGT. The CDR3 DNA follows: TGTGCCAGCACTCCCGGGGGGATCTATGGCTACACCTTC. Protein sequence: CASTPGGIYGYTF.

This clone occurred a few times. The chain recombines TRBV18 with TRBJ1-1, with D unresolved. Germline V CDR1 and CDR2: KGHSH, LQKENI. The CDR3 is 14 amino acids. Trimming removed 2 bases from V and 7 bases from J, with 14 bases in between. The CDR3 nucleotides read TGTGCCAGCTCACCAATAGGTCGTCCACATGAAGCTTTCTTT. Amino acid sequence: CASSPIGRPHEAFF. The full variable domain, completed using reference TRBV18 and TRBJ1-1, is NAGVMQNPRHLVRRRGQEARLRCSPMKGHSHVYWYRQLPEEGLKFMVYLQKENIIDESGMPKERFSAEFPKEGPSILRIQQVVRGDSAAYFCASSPIGRPHEAFFGQGTRLTVV.

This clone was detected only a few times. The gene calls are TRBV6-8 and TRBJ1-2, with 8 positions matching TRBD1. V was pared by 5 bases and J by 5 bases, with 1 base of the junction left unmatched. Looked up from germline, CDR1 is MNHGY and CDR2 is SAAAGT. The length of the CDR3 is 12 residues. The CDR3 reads CASSRTGYGYTF. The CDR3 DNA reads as TGTGCCAGCAGTCGGACAGGGTATGGCTACACCTTC.

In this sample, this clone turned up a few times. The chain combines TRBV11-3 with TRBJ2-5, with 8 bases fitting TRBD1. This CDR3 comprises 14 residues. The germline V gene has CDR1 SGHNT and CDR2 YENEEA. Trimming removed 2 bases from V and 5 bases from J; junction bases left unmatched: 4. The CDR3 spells CASSLQGAGETQYF. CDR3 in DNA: TGTGCCAGCAGCTTACAGGGGGCAGGGGAGACCCAGTACTTC.

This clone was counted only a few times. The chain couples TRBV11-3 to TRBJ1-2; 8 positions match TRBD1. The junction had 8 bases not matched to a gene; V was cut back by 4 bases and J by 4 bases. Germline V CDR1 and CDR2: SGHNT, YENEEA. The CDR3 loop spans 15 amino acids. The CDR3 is CASSSDRVDPYGYTF. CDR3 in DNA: TGTGCCAGCAGCTCGGACAGGGTGGATCCCTATGGCTACACCTTC.

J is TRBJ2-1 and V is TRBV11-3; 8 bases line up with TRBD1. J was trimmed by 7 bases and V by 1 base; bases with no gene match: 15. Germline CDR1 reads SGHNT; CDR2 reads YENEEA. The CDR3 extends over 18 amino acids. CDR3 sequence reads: CASSLVYPGGGLRNEQFF. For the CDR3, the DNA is TGTGCCAGCAGCTTAGTCTACCCAGGGGGCGGGTTGAGGAATGAGCAGTTCTTC.

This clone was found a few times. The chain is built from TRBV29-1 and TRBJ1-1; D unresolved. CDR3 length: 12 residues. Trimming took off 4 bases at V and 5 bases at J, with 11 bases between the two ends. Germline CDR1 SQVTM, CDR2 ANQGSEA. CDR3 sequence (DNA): TGCAGCGTTGGGGCTGGGTTGACTGAAGCTTTCTTT. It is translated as CSVGAGLTEAFF.

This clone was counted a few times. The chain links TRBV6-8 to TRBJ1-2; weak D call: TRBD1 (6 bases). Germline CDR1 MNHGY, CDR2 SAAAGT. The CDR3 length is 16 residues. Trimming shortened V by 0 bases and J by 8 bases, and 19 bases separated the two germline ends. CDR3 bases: TGTGCCAGCAGTTACTCCCAGGGGCCCCTGTCCCACGGCTACACCTTC. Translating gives CASSYSQGPLSHGYTF.

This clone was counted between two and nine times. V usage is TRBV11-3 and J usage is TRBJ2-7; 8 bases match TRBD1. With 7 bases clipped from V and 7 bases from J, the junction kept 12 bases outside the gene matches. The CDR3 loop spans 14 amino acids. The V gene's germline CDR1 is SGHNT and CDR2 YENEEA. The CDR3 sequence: CASIPFQGANEQYF. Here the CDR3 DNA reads TGTGCCAGCATCCCGTTTCAGGGGGCTAATGAGCAGTACTTC.